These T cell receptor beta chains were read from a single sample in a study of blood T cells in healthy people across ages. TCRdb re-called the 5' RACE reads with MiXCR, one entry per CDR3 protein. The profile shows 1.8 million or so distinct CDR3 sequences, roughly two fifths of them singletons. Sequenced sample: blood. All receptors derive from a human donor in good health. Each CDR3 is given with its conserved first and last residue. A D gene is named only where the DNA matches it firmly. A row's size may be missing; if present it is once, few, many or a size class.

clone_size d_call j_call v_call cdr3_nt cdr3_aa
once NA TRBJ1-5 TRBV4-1 TGCGCCAGCGGCAACTACGAAACAGGGCTTAGCAATCAGCCCCAGCATTTT CASGNYETGLSNQPQHF
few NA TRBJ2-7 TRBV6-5 TGTGCCAGCAGTAGGGGATACAATGAGCAGTACTTC CASSRGYNEQYF
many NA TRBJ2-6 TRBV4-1 TGCGCCAGCAGCCGATCTGGGACTGGGGCCAACGTCCTGACTTTC CASSRSGTGANVLTF
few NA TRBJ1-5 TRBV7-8 TGTGCCAGCAGCTTAGCAGCGTATAGCAATCAGCCCCAGCATTTT CASSLAAYSNQPQHF
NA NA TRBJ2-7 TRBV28 TGTGCCAGCAGTGGGGGCCCTAGTTGGAGCTACGAGCAGTACTTC CASSGGPSWSYEQYF
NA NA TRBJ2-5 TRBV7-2 TGTGCCAGCAGCCCAAACGGGCCCGTCCAAGAGACCCAGTACTTC CASSPNGPVQETQYF
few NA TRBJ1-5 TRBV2 TGTGCCAGCAACGGGGGCCGCAATCAGCCCCAGCATTTT CASNGGRNQPQHF
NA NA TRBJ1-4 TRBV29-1 TGCAGCGTTGGAGGGGACGCTAATGAAAAACTGTTTTTT CSVGGDANEKLFF
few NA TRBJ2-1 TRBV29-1 TGCAGCTCACCAGGGGGCGGGGGAAGTCTGAATGAGCAGTTCTTC CSSPGGGGSLNEQFF
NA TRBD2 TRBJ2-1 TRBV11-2 TGTGCCAGCAGCTCCCTGCGGGGGGGCCCCAATGAGCAGTTCTTC CASSSLRGGPNEQFF
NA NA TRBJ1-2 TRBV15 TGTGCCACCAGCAGGGACCGTCGGGCGGGGGCTGGCTACACCTTC CATSRDRRAGAGYTF
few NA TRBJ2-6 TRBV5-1 TGCGCCAGCAGCTTGGCGAAGAGTTTGCCTGGGGCCAACGTCCTGACTTTC CASSLAKSLPGANVLTF
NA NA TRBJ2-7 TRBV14 TGTGCCAGCAGCCAAGATGACGGCGGGTCACTCTTCTACGAGCAGTACTTC CASSQDDGGSLFYEQYF
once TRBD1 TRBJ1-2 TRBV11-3 TGTGCCAGCAGCTTAGAGGGACAGCCTCATGGCTACACCTTC CASSLEGQPHGYTF
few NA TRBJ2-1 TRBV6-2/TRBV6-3 TGTGCCAGCAGTTCCCAGTGGAATGAGCAGTTCTTC CASSSQWNEQFF
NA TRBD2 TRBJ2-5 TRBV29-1 TGCAGCGTAAGCACCGGGACTAGCGGAATAGAGACCCAGTACTTC CSVSTGTSGIETQYF
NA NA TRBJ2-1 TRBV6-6 TGTGCCAGCAGTTACTCGGTCGGATACAATGAGCAGTTCTTC CASSYSVGYNEQFF
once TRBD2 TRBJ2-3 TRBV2 TGTGCCAGCAGTGAATCGCCTAGCGGGGACTTCCCTAGCACAGATACGCAGTATTTT CASSESPSGDFPSTDTQYF
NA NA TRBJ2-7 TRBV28 TGTGCCAGCAGTTTCGCGGGGCCCCTCGAGCAGTACTTC CASSFAGPLEQYF
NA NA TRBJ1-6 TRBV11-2 TGTGCCAGCAGCTTAGAATACGCAGGGTATTCGTTATCACCCCTCCACTTT CASSLEYAGYSLSPLHF
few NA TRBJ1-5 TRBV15 TGTGCCACCAGCAGGTTCCCCAACACACTAAATCAGCCCCAGCATTTT CATSRFPNTLNQPQHF
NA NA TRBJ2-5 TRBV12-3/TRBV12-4 TGTGCCAGCAGCCGACGGAACAGACTAACGGCCCAGTACTTC CASSRRNRLTAQYF
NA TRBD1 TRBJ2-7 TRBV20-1 TGCAGTGCTAGATCGACAGGGGTGTACCCCTACGAGCAGTACTTC CSARSTGVYPYEQYF
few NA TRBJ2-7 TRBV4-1 TGCGCCAGCAGCCCAATGCCGGGACGGGCATCGACCGAGCAGTACTTC CASSPMPGRASTEQYF
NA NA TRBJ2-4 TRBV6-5 TGTGCCAGCAGTCCTACCGTGATCGCGCAGTACTTC CASSPTVIAQYF
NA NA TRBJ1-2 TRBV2 TGTGCCAGCAGTATTCTAACAGGTTATTATGGCTACACCTTC CASSILTGYYGYTF
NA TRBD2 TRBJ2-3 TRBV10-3 TGTGCCATCAGTGAGTCAAATAGCGGGGGAAACACAGATACGCAGTATTTT CAISESNSGGNTDTQYF
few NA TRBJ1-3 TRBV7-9 TGTGCCTGGGGGGGAAACACCATATATTTT CAWGGNTIYF
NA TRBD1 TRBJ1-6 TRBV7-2 TGTGCCACCAAAGGGACAGGGTTGAATTCACCCCTCCACTTT CATKGTGLNSPLHF